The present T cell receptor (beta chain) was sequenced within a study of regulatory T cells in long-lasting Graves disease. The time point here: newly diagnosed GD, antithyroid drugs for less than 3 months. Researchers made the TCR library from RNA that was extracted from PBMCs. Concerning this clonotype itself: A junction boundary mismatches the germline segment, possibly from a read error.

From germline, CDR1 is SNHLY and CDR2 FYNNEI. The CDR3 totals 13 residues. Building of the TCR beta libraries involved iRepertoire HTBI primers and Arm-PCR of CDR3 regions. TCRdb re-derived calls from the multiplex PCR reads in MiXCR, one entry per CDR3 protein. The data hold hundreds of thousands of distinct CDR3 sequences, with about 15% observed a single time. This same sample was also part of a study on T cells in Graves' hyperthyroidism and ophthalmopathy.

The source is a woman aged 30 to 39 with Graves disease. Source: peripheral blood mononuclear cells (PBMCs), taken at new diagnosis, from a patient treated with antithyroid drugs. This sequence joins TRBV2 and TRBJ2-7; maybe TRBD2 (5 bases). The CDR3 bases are TGTGCCAGCGGTGAAGCGTCTAGCTGCGAGCAGTACTTC. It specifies CASGEASSCEQYF.